The rows below give T cell receptor beta chains drawn from one sample of a study of glioma-infiltrating T cells. One entry per CDR3 protein results from TCRdb running MiXCR on the multiplex PCR reads. The sample includes 300,000 to 400,000 distinct CDR3 sequences, 41% seen only once; the top ten take around 12%. Sequencing input: glioma tissue, nonneoplastic brain tissue, or PBMCs (not recorded which). These receptors came from a human donor with low-grade glioma or glioblastoma, undergoing nonglioma brain surgery, or in good health (not recorded which). Both conserved end residues are part of each CDR3. The D gene is left open where the match is weak. Where a row states a size, it is once, few, many or the class of an expanded clone; other rows omit it.

abundance: few; d_gene: TRBD2; j_gene: TRBJ2-3; v_gene: TRBV28; CDR3nt: TGTGCCAGCAGTTTCGGTCTAGCGGGGAGGCCACCCACAGATACGCAGTATTTT; CDR3aa: CASSFGLAGRPPTDTQYF
abundance: NA; d_gene: NA; j_gene: TRBJ2-7; v_gene: TRBV4-1; CDR3nt: TGCGCCAGCAGCCACCCCCCCCATCGTACCTACGAGCAGTACTTC; CDR3aa: CASSHPPHRTYEQYF
abundance: few; d_gene: NA; j_gene: TRBJ2-5; v_gene: TRBV7-2; CDR3nt: TGTGCCAGCAGCTTAGTGGCAGCGGAAGAGACCCAGTACTTC; CDR3aa: CASSLVAAEETQYF
abundance: many; d_gene: TRBD1; j_gene: TRBJ2-3; v_gene: TRBV15; CDR3nt: TGTGCCACCAGCGGCCGTGGGGACAGGGGGCCCGATACGCAGTATTTT; CDR3aa: CATSGRGDRGPDTQYF
abundance: many; d_gene: TRBD1; j_gene: TRBJ2-3; v_gene: TRBV10-3; CDR3nt: TGTGCCATCACCAGGACAGGGGGACCAGATACGCAGTATTTT; CDR3aa: CAITRTGGPDTQYF
abundance: few; d_gene: NA; j_gene: TRBJ1-2; v_gene: TRBV2; CDR3nt: TGTGCCAGCGTGAGGACAGACTATGGCTACACCTTC; CDR3aa: CASVRTDYGYTF
abundance: many; d_gene: NA; j_gene: TRBJ2-1; v_gene: TRBV20-1; CDR3nt: TGCAGTGCTTCCCGGCCACTAGCTCCTGGCCCCCCCCTCTTC; CDR3aa: CSASRPLAPGPPLF
abundance: NA; d_gene: TRBD1; j_gene: TRBJ2-1; v_gene: TRBV20-1; CDR3nt: TGCAGTGCTAAACCGGGACAGGCTTTGAATGAGCAGTTCTTC; CDR3aa: CSAKPGQALNEQFF
abundance: NA; d_gene: TRBD1; j_gene: TRBJ1-1; v_gene: TRBV5-4; CDR3nt: TGTGCCAGCAGCTTCGGCAGGGGGGACGAAGCTTTCTTT; CDR3aa: CASSFGRGDEAFF
abundance: few; d_gene: TRBD1; j_gene: TRBJ2-5; v_gene: TRBV28; CDR3nt: TGTGCCAGCAGAGTACAGGGGCAAGAGACCCAGTACTTC; CDR3aa: CASRVQGQETQYF
abundance: NA; d_gene: TRBD1; j_gene: TRBJ1-2; v_gene: TRBV10-3; CDR3nt: TGTGCCATCAGTCCGGGACAGGACTATGGCTACACCTTC; CDR3aa: CAISPGQDYGYTF
abundance: NA; d_gene: TRBD1; j_gene: TRBJ2-3; v_gene: TRBV7-3; CDR3nt: TGTGCCAGCAGCCCCGGGACAGCCACAGATACGCAGTATTTT; CDR3aa: CASSPGTATDTQYF
abundance: NA; d_gene: NA; j_gene: TRBJ1-4; v_gene: TRBV4-3; CDR3nt: TGCGCCAGCAGCCAAGGGGGCACGGCGTATGAAAAACTGTTTTTT; CDR3aa: CASSQGGTAYEKLFF
abundance: NA; d_gene: TRBD1; j_gene: TRBJ2-7; v_gene: TRBV19; CDR3nt: TGTGCCAGTAGTATAGATCACTACAGGGGGTGTGAGCAGTACTTC; CDR3aa: CASSIDHYRGCEQYF
abundance: NA; d_gene: TRBD1; j_gene: TRBJ1-6; v_gene: TRBV4-1; CDR3nt: TGCGCCAGCAGCCTCGAACAGGGGGCGCGTTATAATTCACCCCTCCACTTT; CDR3aa: CASSLEQGARYNSPLHF
abundance: NA; d_gene: NA; j_gene: TRBJ1-1; v_gene: TRBV19; CDR3nt: TGTGCCAGTAGTGTGGGAGGAAGGGGCAGGAACACTGAAGCTTTCTTT; CDR3aa: CASSVGGRGRNTEAFF
abundance: few; d_gene: TRBD2; j_gene: TRBJ2-3; v_gene: TRBV20-1; CDR3nt: TGCAGTGCCTCACCGGCTAGCGGGTCTAGCACAGATACGCAGTATTTT; CDR3aa: CSASPASGSSTDTQYF
abundance: NA; d_gene: NA; j_gene: TRBJ2-1; v_gene: TRBV5-4; CDR3nt: TGTGCCAGCAGCTTGGTCTCGACCCCTGTGGATGAGCAGTTCTTC; CDR3aa: CASSLVSTPVDEQFF
abundance: NA; d_gene: NA; j_gene: TRBJ2-7; v_gene: TRBV4-3; CDR3nt: TGCGCCAGCAGCCAAGCAACTAGTCCCGTATACGAGCAGTACTTC; CDR3aa: CASSQATSPVYEQYF
abundance: NA; d_gene: TRBD1; j_gene: TRBJ2-3; v_gene: TRBV28; CDR3nt: TGTGCCAGCATGACAGGGCGGAGTAGCACAGATACGAAGTATTTT; CDR3aa: CASMTGRSSTDTKYF
abundance: NA; d_gene: NA; j_gene: TRBJ2-7; v_gene: TRBV11-2; CDR3nt: TGTGCCAGCAGCTCCGGACTAACCTGGGGTGAAAACTACGAGCAGTACTTC; CDR3aa: CASSSGLTWGENYEQYF
abundance: NA; d_gene: NA; j_gene: TRBJ2-1; v_gene: TRBV6-9; CDR3nt: TGTGCCAGCAGTTATTCCTGGACAGCTCGAGAGACCCAGTTCTTC; CDR3aa: CASSYSWTARETQFF